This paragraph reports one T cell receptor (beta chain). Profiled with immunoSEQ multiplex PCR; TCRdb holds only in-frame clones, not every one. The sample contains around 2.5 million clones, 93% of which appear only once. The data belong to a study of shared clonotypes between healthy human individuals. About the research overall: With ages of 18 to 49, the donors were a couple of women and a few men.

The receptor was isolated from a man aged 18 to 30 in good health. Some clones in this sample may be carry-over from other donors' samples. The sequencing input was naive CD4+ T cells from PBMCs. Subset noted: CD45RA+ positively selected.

Here the CDR3 DNA reads TGTGCCAGCAGAAAGGGACCAAGCACTGAGCAGTTCTTC. Its translation: CASRKGPSTEQFF. The chain recombines TRBV28 with TRBJ2-1; possibly TRBD1 or TRBD2 for D (5 bases each). V was shortened by 6 bases and J by 9 bases, with 15 bases between the two germline ends. This CDR3 region has 13 residues. Germline CDR1 is MDHEN and CDR2 is SYDVKM.